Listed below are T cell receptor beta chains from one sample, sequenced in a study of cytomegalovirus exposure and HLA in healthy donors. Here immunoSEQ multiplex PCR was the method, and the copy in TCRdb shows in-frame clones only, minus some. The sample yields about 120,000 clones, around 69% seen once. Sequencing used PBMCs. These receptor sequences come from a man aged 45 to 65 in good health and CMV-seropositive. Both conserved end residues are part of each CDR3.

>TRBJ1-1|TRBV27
CASSTGTRNTEAFF
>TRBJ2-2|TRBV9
CASSFSGGGPTGELFF
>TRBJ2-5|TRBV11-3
CASSLAGGPETQYF
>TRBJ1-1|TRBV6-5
CASSYSRESTEAFF
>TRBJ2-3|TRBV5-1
CASSEQGWGTSTDTQYF
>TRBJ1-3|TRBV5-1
CASSNTIRGRNTIYF
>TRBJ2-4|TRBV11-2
CASSLDIPRASTVAKNIQYF
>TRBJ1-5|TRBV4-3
CASSQDRAGGLQPQHF
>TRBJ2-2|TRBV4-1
CASSAPVWARMFF
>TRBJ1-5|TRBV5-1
CASSLRQVGEPQHF
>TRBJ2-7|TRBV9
CASSVAGGVSYEQYF
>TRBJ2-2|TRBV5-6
CASTLETGELFF
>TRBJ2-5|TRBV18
CASSPGQVQETQYF
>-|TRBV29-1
CSVMTGSTYEQYF
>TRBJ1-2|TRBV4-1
CASSQEAVGFYGYTF
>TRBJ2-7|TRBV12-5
CASGPPRDRAPYEQYF
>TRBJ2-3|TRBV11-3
CASSLAGGSSTDTQYF
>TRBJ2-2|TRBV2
CASSAATGGSGELFF
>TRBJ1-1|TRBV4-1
CASSQPVRDSEAFF
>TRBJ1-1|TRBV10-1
CASSEDLNTEAFF
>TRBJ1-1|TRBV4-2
CASSQQDTANHEAFF
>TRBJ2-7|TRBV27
CASSPRAGVYEQYF
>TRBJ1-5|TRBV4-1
CASSQTGGFHQPQHF
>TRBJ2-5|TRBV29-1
CSTGGRGQETQYF
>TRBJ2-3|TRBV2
CASSVLGTSTDTQYF
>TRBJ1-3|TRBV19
CASSIGPPPDRSFGNTIYF
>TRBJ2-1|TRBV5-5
CASSLASSNEQFF
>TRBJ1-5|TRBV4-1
CASSQTYRDGNQPQHF
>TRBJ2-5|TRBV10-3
CAIRTDRGMETQYF